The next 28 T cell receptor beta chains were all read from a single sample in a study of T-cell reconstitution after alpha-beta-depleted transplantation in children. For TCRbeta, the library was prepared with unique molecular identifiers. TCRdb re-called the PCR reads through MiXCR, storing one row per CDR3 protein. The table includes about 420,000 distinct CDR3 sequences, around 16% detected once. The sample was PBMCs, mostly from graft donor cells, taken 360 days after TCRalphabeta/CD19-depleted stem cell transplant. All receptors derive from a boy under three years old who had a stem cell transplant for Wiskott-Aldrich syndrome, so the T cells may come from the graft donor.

The CDR3 is CAWSGRTPLAGELFF. Here the CDR3 DNA reads TGTGCCTGGAGTGGCCGGACCCCCCTAGCCGGGGAGCTGTTTTTT. The V call is TRBV30, the J call TRBJ2-2; unclear D gene. The CDR3 sequence is 15 residues long. The ends were cut back, 1 base at V and 6 bases at J, with 15 bases in the middle. In germline, CDR1 is GTSNPN, CDR2 SVGIG (reference sequence).

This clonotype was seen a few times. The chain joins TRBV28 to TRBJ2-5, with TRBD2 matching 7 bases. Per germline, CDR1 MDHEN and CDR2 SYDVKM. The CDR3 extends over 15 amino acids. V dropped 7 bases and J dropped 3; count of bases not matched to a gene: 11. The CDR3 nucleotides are TGTGCCAGCAATATCGCGGGACTACCCAAAGAGACCCAGTACTTC. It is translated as CASNIAGLPKETQYF.

The CDR3 sequence is CASSWTRGMGTQYF. CDR3 in DNA: TGTGCCAGCAGTTGGACTAGAGGGATGGGGACCCAGTACTTC. V gene TRBV3-1 combines with J gene TRBJ2-5; 7 bases map to TRBD2. CDR3 length equals 14 residues. Germline lookup yields CDR1 LGHDT and CDR2 YNNKEL (reference sequence). V dropped 6 bases and J dropped 7; count of bases not matched to a gene: 11.

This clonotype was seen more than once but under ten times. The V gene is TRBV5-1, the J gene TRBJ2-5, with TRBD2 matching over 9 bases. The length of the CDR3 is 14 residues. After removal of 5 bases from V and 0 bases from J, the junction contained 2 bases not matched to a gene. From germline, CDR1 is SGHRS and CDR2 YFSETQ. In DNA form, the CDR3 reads TGCGCCAGCAGGAGCGGGGGGAACCAAGAGACCCAGTACTTC. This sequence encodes CASRSGGNQETQYF.

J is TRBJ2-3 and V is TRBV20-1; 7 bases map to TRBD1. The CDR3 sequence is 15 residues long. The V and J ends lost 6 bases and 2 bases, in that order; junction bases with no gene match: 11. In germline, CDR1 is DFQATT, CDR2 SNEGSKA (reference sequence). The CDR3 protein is CSAGLLGQATDTQYF. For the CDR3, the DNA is TGCAGTGCAGGATTACTAGGACAGGCCACAGATACGCAGTATTTT.

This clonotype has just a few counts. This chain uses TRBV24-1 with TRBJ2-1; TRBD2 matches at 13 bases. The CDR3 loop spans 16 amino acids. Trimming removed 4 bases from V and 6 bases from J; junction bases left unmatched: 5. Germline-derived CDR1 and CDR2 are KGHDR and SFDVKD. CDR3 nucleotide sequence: TGTGCCACCAGTGACCTACTAGCGGGAGGGCCCAATGAGCAGTTCTTC. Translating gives CATSDLLAGGPNEQFF.

DNA for the CDR3: TGTGCCAGCAGTTCCTACAGGGGCGAAGAGACCCAGTACTTC. Protein: CASSSYRGEETQYF. The gene calls are TRBV27 and TRBJ2-5, with 7 bases fitting TRBD1. The CDR3 is 14 residues long. The junction had 5 bases not matched to a gene; V was cut back by 4 bases and J by 3 bases. Germline V gives CDR1 MNHEY, CDR2 SMNVEV (reference sequence).

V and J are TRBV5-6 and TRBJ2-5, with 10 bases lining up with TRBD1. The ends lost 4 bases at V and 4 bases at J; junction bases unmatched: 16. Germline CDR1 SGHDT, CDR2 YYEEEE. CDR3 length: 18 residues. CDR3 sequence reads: CASSRRAPPRDRGETQYF. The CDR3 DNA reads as TGTGCCAGCAGCCGGAGGGCCCCTCCCCGGGACAGGGGAGAGACCCAGTACTTC.

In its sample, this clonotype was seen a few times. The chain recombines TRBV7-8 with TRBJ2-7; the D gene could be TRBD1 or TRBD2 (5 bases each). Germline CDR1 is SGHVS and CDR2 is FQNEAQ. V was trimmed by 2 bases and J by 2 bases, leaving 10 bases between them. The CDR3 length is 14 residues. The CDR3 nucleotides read TGTGCCAGCAGCTTATTGGGACCAACCTACGAGCAGTACTTC. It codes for CASSLLGPTYEQYF.

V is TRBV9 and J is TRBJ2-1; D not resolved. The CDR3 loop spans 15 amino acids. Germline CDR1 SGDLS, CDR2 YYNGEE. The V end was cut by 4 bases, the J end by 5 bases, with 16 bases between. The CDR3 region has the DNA TGTGCCAGCAGCTCCAGAAGCGATGTTAACAATGAGCAGTTCTTC. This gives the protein CASSSRSDVNNEQFF.

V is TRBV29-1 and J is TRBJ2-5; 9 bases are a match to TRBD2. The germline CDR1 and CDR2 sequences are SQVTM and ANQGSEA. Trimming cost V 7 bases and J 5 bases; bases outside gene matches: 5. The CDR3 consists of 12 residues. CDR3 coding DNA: TGCAGCGCCCAAGGACTAGCGGAGACCCAGTACTTC. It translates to CSAQGLAETQYF.

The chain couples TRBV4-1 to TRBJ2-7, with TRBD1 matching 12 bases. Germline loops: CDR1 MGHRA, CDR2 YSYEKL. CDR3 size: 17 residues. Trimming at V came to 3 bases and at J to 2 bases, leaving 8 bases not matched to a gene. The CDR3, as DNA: TGCGCCAGCAGCCAGAGGGCACGGGACAGGGGGCCCTACGAGCAGTACTTC. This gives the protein CASSQRARDRGPYEQYF.

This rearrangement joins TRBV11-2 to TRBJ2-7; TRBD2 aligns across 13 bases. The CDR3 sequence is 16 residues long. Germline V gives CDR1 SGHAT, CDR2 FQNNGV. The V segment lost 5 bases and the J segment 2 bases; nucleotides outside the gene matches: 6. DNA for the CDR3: TGTGCCAGCAGCCCAGGACTAGCGGGAGCCCCCTACGAGCAGTACTTC. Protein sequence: CASSPGLAGAPYEQYF.

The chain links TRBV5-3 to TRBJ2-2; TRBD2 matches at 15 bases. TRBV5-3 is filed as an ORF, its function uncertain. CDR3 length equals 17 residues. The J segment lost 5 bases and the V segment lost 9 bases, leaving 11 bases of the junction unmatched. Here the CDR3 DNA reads TGTGCCACGGGGGGGACTAGCGGGAGGTCCGGAACCGGGGAGCTGTTTTTT. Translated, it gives CATGGTSGRSGTGELFF.

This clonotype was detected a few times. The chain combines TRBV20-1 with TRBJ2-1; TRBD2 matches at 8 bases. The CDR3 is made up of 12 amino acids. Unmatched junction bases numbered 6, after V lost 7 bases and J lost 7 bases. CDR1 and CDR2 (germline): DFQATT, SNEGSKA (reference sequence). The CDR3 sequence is CSEERGRNEQFF. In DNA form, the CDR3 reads TGCAGTGAAGAGCGGGGGCGAAATGAGCAGTTCTTC.

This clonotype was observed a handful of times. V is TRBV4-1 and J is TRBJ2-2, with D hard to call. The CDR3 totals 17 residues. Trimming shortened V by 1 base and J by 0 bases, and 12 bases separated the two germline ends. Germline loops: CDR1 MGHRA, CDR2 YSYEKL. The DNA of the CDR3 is TGCGCCAGCAGCCAAGGTCGGAACCGAGCGAACACCGGGGAGCTGTTTTTT. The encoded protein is CASSQGRNRANTGELFF.

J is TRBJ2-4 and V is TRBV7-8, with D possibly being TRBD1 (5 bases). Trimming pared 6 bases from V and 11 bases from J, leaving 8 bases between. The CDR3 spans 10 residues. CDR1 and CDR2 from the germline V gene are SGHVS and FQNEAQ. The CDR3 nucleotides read TGTGCCAGCAGACCGACAGTTCAGTACTTC. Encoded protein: CASRPTVQYF.

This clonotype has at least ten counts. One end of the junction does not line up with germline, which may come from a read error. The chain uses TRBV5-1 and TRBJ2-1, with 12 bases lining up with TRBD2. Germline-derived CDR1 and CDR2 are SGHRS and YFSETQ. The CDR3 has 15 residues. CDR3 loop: CASSSGLAGYNEQFF. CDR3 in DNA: TGTGCCAGCAGCTCGGGACTAGCGGGCTACAATGAGCAGTTCTTC.

CDR3 residues: CASSFSPILSYEQYF. CDR3 in DNA: TGTGCCAGCAGCTTCTCTCCCATCCTCTCCTACGAGCAGTACTTC. V usage is TRBV7-2 and J usage is TRBJ2-7; D unclear. The V end lost 3 bases, the J end lost 0 bases, and 12 bases lay between the germline ends. This CDR3 contains 15 residues. Germline lookup yields CDR1 SGHTA and CDR2 FQGNSA.

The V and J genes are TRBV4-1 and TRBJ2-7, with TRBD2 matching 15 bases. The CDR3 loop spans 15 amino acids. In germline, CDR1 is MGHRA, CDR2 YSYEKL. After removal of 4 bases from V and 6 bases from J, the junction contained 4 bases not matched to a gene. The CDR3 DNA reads TGCGCCAGCAGCCGGGGACTAGCGGGGGGATCCGAGCAGTACTTC. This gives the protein CASSRGLAGGSEQYF.

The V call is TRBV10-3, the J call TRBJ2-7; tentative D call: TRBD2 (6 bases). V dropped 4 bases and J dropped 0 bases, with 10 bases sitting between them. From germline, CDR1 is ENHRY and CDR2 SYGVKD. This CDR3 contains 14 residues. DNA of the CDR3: TGTGCCATCAGTGGTGGGACTTACTCCTACGAGCAGTACTTC. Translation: CAISGGTYSYEQYF.

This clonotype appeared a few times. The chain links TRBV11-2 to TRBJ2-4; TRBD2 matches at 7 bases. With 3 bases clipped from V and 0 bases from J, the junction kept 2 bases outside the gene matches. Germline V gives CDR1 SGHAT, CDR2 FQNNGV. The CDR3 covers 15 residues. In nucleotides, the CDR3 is TGTGCCAGCAGCTTCACGGGAGGAGCCAAAAACATTCAGTACTTC. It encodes CASSFTGGAKNIQYF.

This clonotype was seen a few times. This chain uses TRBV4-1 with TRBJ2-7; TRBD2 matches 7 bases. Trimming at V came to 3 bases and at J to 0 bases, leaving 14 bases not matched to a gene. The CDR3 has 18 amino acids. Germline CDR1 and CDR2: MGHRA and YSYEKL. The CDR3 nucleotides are TGCGCCAGCAGCCAGCCCCGACCGTTAGCGGGCCCCTCCTACGAGCAGTACTTC. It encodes CASSQPRPLAGPSYEQYF.

CDR3 sequence reads: CASSLGLPEQFF. The CDR3 DNA is TGCGCCAGCAGCCTTGGTCTCCCTGAGCAGTTCTTC. This chain joins TRBV5-1 and TRBJ2-1; D is ambiguous. CDR3 length: 12 amino acids. Trimming stripped 4 bases from V and 9 bases from J, with 11 bases between. Germline V gene lookup returns CDR1 SGHRS and CDR2 YFSETQ.

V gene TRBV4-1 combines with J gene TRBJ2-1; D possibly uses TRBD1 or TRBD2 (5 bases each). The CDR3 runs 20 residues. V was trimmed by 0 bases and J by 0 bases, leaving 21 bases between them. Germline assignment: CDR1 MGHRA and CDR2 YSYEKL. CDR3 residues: CASSQERGVASLFSYNEQFF. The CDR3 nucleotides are TGCGCCAGCAGCCAAGAAAGAGGGGTCGCTAGTTTATTCTCCTACAATGAGCAGTTCTTC.

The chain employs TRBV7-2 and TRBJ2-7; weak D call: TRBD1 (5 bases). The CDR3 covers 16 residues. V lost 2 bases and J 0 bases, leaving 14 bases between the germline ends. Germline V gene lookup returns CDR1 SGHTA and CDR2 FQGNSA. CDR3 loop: CASSLWTTADSYEQYF. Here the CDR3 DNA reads TGTGCCAGCAGCTTATGGACAACAGCAGACTCCTACGAGCAGTACTTC. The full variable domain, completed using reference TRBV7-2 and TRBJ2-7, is GAGVSQSPSNKVTEKGKDVELRCDPISGHTALYWYRQSLGQGLEFLIYFQGNSAPDKSGLPSDRFSAERTGGSVSTLTIQRTQQEDSAVYLCASSLWTTADSYEQYFGPGTRLTVT.

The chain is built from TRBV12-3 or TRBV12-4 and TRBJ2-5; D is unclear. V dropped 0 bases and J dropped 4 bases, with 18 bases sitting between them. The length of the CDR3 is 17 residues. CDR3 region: CASSLAFLPGTRETQYF. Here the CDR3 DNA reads TGTGCCAGCAGTTTAGCGTTTCTCCCGGGCACGCGAGAGACCCAGTACTTC.

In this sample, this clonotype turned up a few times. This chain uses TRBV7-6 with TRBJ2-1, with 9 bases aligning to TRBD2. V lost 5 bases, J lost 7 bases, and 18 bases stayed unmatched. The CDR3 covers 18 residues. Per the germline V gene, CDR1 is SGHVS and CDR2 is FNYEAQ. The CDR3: CASSPTLAGPVRANEQFF. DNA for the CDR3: TGTGCCAGCAGCCCAACCCTAGCGGGGCCAGTGAGGGCAAATGAGCAGTTCTTC.